The 15 T cell receptor beta chains below come from one sample, sequenced in a study of T cell changes during pregnancy in multiple sclerosis. Method: immunoSEQ multiplex PCR; TCRdb's copy keeps in-frame clones and lacks some. The table shows approximately 100,000 clones, with 85% to 95% occurring only once. Specimen: peripheral blood, collected in the second trimester of pregnancy. The receptors here all came from a female donor with multiple sclerosis, enrolled in a pregnancy study.

This clone was observed a handful of times. The chain recombines TRBV5-1 with TRBJ1-3, with 10 bases that match TRBD1. Germline V lookup: CDR1 SGHRS, CDR2 YFSETQ. With V trimmed by 0 bases and J by 4 bases, 7 bases remained unmatched. CDR3 length: 17 amino acids. The CDR3 here is CASSLEGQGSLGNTIYF. The CDR3 bases are TGCGCCAGCAGCTTGGAGGGACAGGGGTCTCTGGGAAACACCATATATTTT.

The chain joins TRBV7-3 to TRBJ1-2; 9 bases are a match to TRBD1. This CDR3 contains 14 residues. Germline lookup yields CDR1 SGHTA and CDR2 FQGTGA. The V segment lost 4 bases and the J segment 3 bases; nucleotides outside the gene matches: 3. CDR3 bases: TGTGCCAGCAGCTCGACAGGGGGGGACTATGGCTACACCTTC. Translation: CASSSTGGDYGYTF.

The genes are TRBV7-9 and TRBJ2-7; D is possibly TRBD2 (5 bases). The germline gives CDR1 SEHNR, CDR2 FQNEAQ (reference sequence). The CDR3 runs to 14 residues. The V gene lost 8 bases and the J gene lost 3 bases, with 17 bases spanning the gap. The CDR3 reads CASAPQAGRYEQYF. As DNA, the CDR3 is TGTGCCAGCGCCCCCCAGGCGGGTCGCTACGAGCAGTACTTC.

V usage is TRBV5-1 and J usage is TRBJ2-1; 10 bases align to TRBD2. Unmatched junction bases numbered 6, after V lost 4 bases and J lost 8 bases. This CDR3 is 14 amino acids long. Germline V gene sequence: CDR1 SGHRS, CDR2 YFSETQ. CDR3 in amino acids: CASSAGLALDEQFF. The CDR3 nucleotides read TGCGCCAGCAGCGCGGGACTAGCGTTGGATGAGCAGTTCTTC.

The CDR3 sequence: CASFRGLAGTYEQYF. Written as DNA, the CDR3 is TGTGCCAGCTTCAGGGGGCTAGCGGGGACCTACGAGCAGTACTTC. This chain connects TRBV6-1 to TRBJ2-7, with D possibly matching TRBD2 (9 bases). Trimming pared 8 bases from V and 2 bases from J, leaving 19 bases between. Germline-derived CDR1 and CDR2 are MNHNS and SASEGT. The CDR3 consists of 15 residues.

V is TRBV5-1 and J is TRBJ2-3; 7 nucleotides agree with TRBD2. The ends lost 0 bases at V and 2 bases at J; junction bases unmatched: 6. Germline CDR1 reads SGHRS; CDR2 reads YFSETQ. The CDR3 runs to 16 residues. The CDR3 DNA sequence: TGCGCCAGCAGCTTGGCCGTGAGCGGGAACACAGATACGCAGTATTTT. It encodes CASSLAVSGNTDTQYF.

The chain has TRBV25-1 and TRBJ2-2; D unclear. CDR1 is MGHDK and CDR2 is SYGVNS in the germline V gene. The V gene lost 0 bases and the J gene lost 8 bases, with 10 bases spanning the gap. The length of the CDR3 is 14 residues. The CDR3 loop reads CASSEYGPSGELFF. Written as DNA, the CDR3 is TGTGCCAGCAGTGAATATGGGCCATCTGGGGAGCTGTTTTTT.

The rearrangement uses TRBV19 and TRBJ1-3; the D gene is possibly TRBD1 (6 bases). The CDR3 has 15 residues. Germline CDR1 LNHDA, CDR2 SQIVND (reference sequence). The V end was cut by 4 bases, the J end by 4 bases, with 14 bases between. The CDR3 here is CASSRTGTQGNTIYF. For the CDR3, the DNA is TGTGCCAGTAGTAGGACCGGGACACAAGGAAACACCATATATTTT.

The chain carries TRBV5-1 and TRBJ1-2, with D possibly TRBD1 on 6 matching bases. Per germline, CDR1 SGHRS and CDR2 YFSETQ. Trimming pared 4 bases from V and 0 bases from J, leaving 16 bases between. This CDR3 has 16 amino acids. CDR3 DNA: TGCGCCAGCAGCCCTGGACAGCTACAAACTAACTATGGCTACACCTTC. It encodes CASSPGQLQTNYGYTF. The full variable domain, in which reference TRBV5-1 and TRBJ1-2 provide the parts outside the CDR3, is KAGVTQTPRYLIKTRGQQVTLSCSPISGHRSVSWYQQTPGQGLQFLFEYFSETQRNKGNFPGRFSGRQFSNSRSEMNVSTLELGDSALYLCASSPGQLQTNYGYTFGSGTRLTVV.

The chain carries TRBV2 and TRBJ2-5; 10 bases are shared with TRBD1. Trimming at V came to 3 bases and at J to 5 bases, leaving 3 bases not matched to a gene. The CDR3 contains 14 residues. Germline CDR1 and CDR2: SNHLY and FYNNEI. The CDR3 is CASSDGGQGETQYF. The CDR3 DNA reads as TGTGCCAGCAGTGATGGGGGACAGGGGGAGACCCAGTACTTC. The variable domain in full, with the rest retrieved from reference TRBV2 and TRBJ2-5, is EPEVTQTPSHQVTQMGQEVILRCVPISNHLYFYWYRQILGQKVEFLVSFYNNEISEKSEIFDDQFSVERPDGSNFTLKIRSTKLEDSAMYFCASSDGGQGETQYFGPGTRLLVL.

The rearrangement links TRBV30 to TRBJ2-1; weak D call: TRBD1 (5 bases). Germline V lookup: CDR1 GTSNPN, CDR2 SVGIG (reference sequence). V was cut by 2 bases and J by 5 bases, with 22 bases left in between. This CDR3 spans 17 amino acids. CDR3 in DNA: TGTGCCTGGAGTATGACTCGGACACCGCGTCTAAACAATGAGCAGTTCTTC. It yields the protein CAWSMTRTPRLNNEQFF.

The chain couples TRBV2 to TRBJ2-1, with 12 bases matching TRBD2. V lost 10 bases, J lost 6 bases, and 10 bases stayed unmatched. Germline CDR1 is SNHLY and CDR2 is FYNNEI. This CDR3 has 15 amino acids. The CDR3 DNA follows: TGTGCCATCCTAAGGCGACTAGCGGGGGCCAATGAGCAGTTCTTC. Its translation is CAILRRLAGANEQFF.

The V gene is TRBV7-2, the J gene TRBJ2-7, with 8 nucleotides matching TRBD2. The V segment lost 2 bases and the J segment 0 bases; nucleotides outside the gene matches: 6. The length of the CDR3 is 16 residues. Germline V gene sequence: CDR1 SGHTA, CDR2 FQGNSA. CDR3 DNA sequence: TGTGCCAGCAGCTTAAGGCTAGCGGGCTCCTCCTACGAGCAGTACTTC. Translated, it gives CASSLRLAGSSYEQYF.

The CDR3 loop is CASSHGQGAFSTNEKLFF. In DNA, the CDR3 is TGCGCCAGCAGCCACGGACAGGGGGCTTTTTCAACTAATGAAAAACTGTTTTTT. V is TRBV4-1 and J is TRBJ1-4; TRBD1 aligns across 11 bases. Trimming cost V 3 bases and J 0 bases; bases outside gene matches: 6. Germline V CDR1 and CDR2: MGHRA, YSYEKL. The CDR3 loop spans 18 amino acids.

V is TRBV7-6 and J is TRBJ1-2; D possibly corresponds to TRBD1 (6 bases). This CDR3 has 13 amino acids. With 5 bases removed from V and 3 bases from J, the gap between germline ends came to 10 bases. Germline-derived CDR1 and CDR2 are SGHVS and FNYEAQ. This chain's CDR3 is CASSPRTDYGYTF. The CDR3 DNA reads TGTGCCAGCAGCCCACGGACAGACTATGGCTACACCTTC.